Listed here is a single TCR beta chain. Its specific antigen is unknown. One base away there is no much larger clone; base qualities are not given. The sample's treatment or condition, from its label and the paper: in vitro stimulation with specific CMV peptide epitopes to enrich CMV-specific T cells. These data originate in a study of T cell repertoires in cytomegalovirus infection (dated by TCRdb to the late 2010s). For the wider study: Alongside well-studied HLA-B-restricted epitopes, the peptide stimulations were aimed at recently identified HLA-C-restricted CMV epitopes, whose presentation resists viral immunomodulation. The HLA type of each donor mattered for the analysis, because public TCR beta signatures pointed to carriage of CMV infection along with the matching HLA type.

Instrument on record: Illumina HiSeq 1500. TCRdb passed the public sequencing reads through fastp at Q25 and MiXCR, retaining productive beta sequences. CDR3 protein sequences are deduplicated, and each keeps its most common genes and DNA. This sample is represented by a few hundred thousand distinct CDR3 sequences; approximately 46% of them were singletons. 43% of the sample rests with the top ten. Overall study outcomes, separate from this receptor: In both this cohort and an independent approximately 370-donor cohort, the cumulative frequency of public TCR beta family members distinguished carriers of CMV infection plus the relevant HLA type. The ex vivo response was dominated by HLA-C-restricted CMV-specific TCR beta clonotypes, which also provided the single most frequent clonotype in two of eight donors.

The V and J ends are trimmed by 6 bases and 4 bases, leaving 13 bases between them. The CDR3 starts with the cysteine, ends with the phenylalanine, and has 13 residues. The entry retains the CDR3 DNA only, 39 bases that are in frame from base 1. The germline V gene provides CDR1 MNHNS and CDR2 SASEGT. This sample comprised cultured PBMCs, obtained from culture after CMV antigen stimulation. The TCR comes from a human donor in good health (CMV status not recorded). Some clones in this sample may be carry-over from other donors' samples. The chain is assembled from TRBV6-1 and TRBJ2-7, and TRBD2 may be the D gene, going by 5 matching bases. The CDR3 reads as follows: CASSPVGDYEQYF. The DNA sequence follows: TGTGCCAGCAGCCCCGTCGGGGATTACGAGCAGTACTTC.